A single sample is the source of the 17 T cell receptor beta chains below, sequenced in a study of CD8+CD57+ T cells in acquired aplastic anemia. Genomic DNA provided the template from which TCR beta VDJ and CDR3 profiles were obtained. TCRdb redid the calling of the reads with MiXCR, one entry per CDR3 protein. The top ten hold 65% to 70% of the sample, which has some 82,000 distinct CDR3 sequences, around 42% seen once. Sequences were obtained from sorted CD4+, CD8+, or CD8+CD57+ T cells (not recorded which) from PBMCs. These receptors came from a human donor in good health, serving as a control.

This clonotype was detected only a few times. The V gene is TRBV5-4, the J gene TRBJ1-3, with a weak D call TRBD1 (5 bases). The length of the CDR3 is 15 residues. Germline V gives CDR1 SGHNT, CDR2 YYREEE (reference sequence). The V and J ends lost 4 bases and 3 bases respectively, with 14 bases between them. The CDR3 DNA sequence: TGTGCCAGCAGCCCGGGGCCGGCCTATGGAAACACCATATATTTT. Its protein product is CASSPGPAYGNTIYF. Complete variable domain (other parts from reference TRBV5-4 and TRBJ1-3): ETGVTQSPTHLIKTRGQQVTLRCSSQSGHNTVSWYQQALGQGPQFIFQYYREEENGRGNFPPRFSGLQFPNYSSELNVNALELDDSALYLCASSPGPAYGNTIYFGEGSWLTVV.

V gene TRBV3-1 combines with J gene TRBJ1-1; maybe TRBD1 (6 bases). Trimming stripped 1 base from V and 4 bases from J, with 10 bases between. Germline lookup yields CDR1 LGHDT and CDR2 YNNKEL (reference sequence). This CDR3 contains 14 residues. The CDR3 DNA sequence: TGTGCCAGCAGCCAAGCGCAGGGGAGCACTGAAGCTTTCTTT. Encoded protein: CASSQAQGSTEAFF.

The rearrangement links TRBV12-3 or TRBV12-4 to TRBJ2-1; 7 bases are a match to TRBD2. This CDR3 has 14 residues. The V gene end was trimmed by 3 bases and the J gene end by 8 bases; junction bases not matched to a gene: 7. Written as DNA, the CDR3 is TGTGCCAGCAGTTTCCGTGGGGGGGATGATGAGCAGTTCTTC. Protein: CASSFRGGDDEQFF.

The rearrangement joins TRBV10-1 to TRBJ2-2; D may be TRBD1 (6 bases). There are 14 residues in the CDR3. The germline V gene has CDR1 WNHNN and CDR2 SYGVQD (reference sequence). V gave up 7 bases and J gave up 2 bases, with 11 bases separating them. The CDR3 sequence: CASIWTANTGELFF. The CDR3 nucleotides are TGCGCCAGCATTTGGACAGCTAACACCGGGGAGCTGTTTTTT.

This chain joins TRBV5-1 and TRBJ1-1, with D tentatively TRBD1 (5 bases). V lost 5 bases, J lost 5 bases, and 16 bases lay in between. The CDR3 has 14 amino acids. Germline CDR1 SGHRS, CDR2 YFSETQ. CDR3 in DNA: TGCGCCAGCAGGCCGGGACTCTGGGGGACTGAAGCTTTCTTT. Amino acid sequence: CASRPGLWGTEAFF.

In regard to this clonotype: A much larger clone lies one base from this, so it may be a read error. This chain joins TRBV6-1 and TRBJ2-7, with 8 nucleotides matching TRBD1. Germline V gene sequence: CDR1 MNHNS, CDR2 SASEGT. Unmatched junction bases numbered 9, after V lost 7 bases and J lost 4 bases. This CDR3 spans 14 amino acids. This CDR3 reads CASNRGQGGYEQYF. CDR3 bases: TGTGCCAGCAACCGTGGACAGGGTGGATACGAGCAGTACTTC.

CDR3 bases: TGTGCCAGCAGTGAAAGGACAGGGCTTGGAGAGCAGTTCTTC. Translation: CASSERTGLGEQFF. The rearrangement links TRBV25-1 to TRBJ2-1; 8 bases fit TRBD1. Germline V CDR1 and CDR2: MGHDK, SYGVNS. The CDR3 covers 14 residues. Trimming took 2 bases from V and 10 from J; bases not matched to a gene: 7.

This rearrangement joins TRBV7-9 to TRBJ1-4; D perhaps matches TRBD1 (6 bases). The CDR3 consists of 15 residues. CDR1 and CDR2 from the germline V gene are SEHNR and FQNEAQ (reference sequence). Between the trimmed V and J ends, which lost 6 bases and 6 bases, there was a span of 17 bases. CDR3 amino acids: CASSFGAAGDEKLFF. In nucleotides, the CDR3 is TGTGCCAGCAGTTTTGGGGCGGCAGGGGATGAAAAACTGTTTTTT.

This clonotype turned up a few times. The chain has TRBV4-1 and TRBJ1-1; 11 bases are shared with TRBD1. V shed 3 bases and J 4 bases; nucleotides not matched to a gene: 4. CDR3 length: 15 amino acids. In germline, CDR1 is MGHRA, CDR2 YSYEKL. CDR3 residues: CASSQGGTGGTEAFF. In DNA form, the CDR3 reads TGCGCCAGCAGCCAGGGCGGGACAGGGGGCACTGAAGCTTTCTTT.

The rearrangement links TRBV7-3 to TRBJ1-6; D call uncertain. The CDR3 spans 13 residues. V was cut by 4 bases and J by 9 bases, with 10 bases left in between. CDR1 is SGHTA and CDR2 is FQGTGA in the germline V gene. The CDR3: CASSSSEGSPLHF. Here the CDR3 DNA reads TGTGCCAGCAGCTCGTCGGAGGGTTCACCCCTCCACTTT.

In its sample, this clonotype was seen once. This chain connects TRBV5-1 to TRBJ1-1; tentatively, D is TRBD1 (5 bases). Trimming shortened V by 0 bases and J by 8 bases, and 14 bases separated the two germline ends. The CDR3 covers 14 residues. Per the germline V gene, CDR1 is SGHRS and CDR2 is YFSETQ. CDR3 nucleotide sequence: TGCGCCAGCAGCTTGGCCCGGGGCGAGGGCGAAGCTTTCTTT. Protein product: CASSLARGEGEAFF.

A note on this clonotype: With a much larger clone just one base away, this may be a read error. The chain is built from TRBV20-1 and TRBJ2-1; possible D gene TRBD2, 5 bases. In germline, CDR1 is DFQATT, CDR2 SNEGSKA (reference sequence). The CDR3 loop spans 17 amino acids. The CDR3 loop is CSARDSLAVDSYDEQFF. In nucleotides, the CDR3 is TGCAGTGCTAGAGATAGTCTAGCAGTAGACTCCTACGATGAGCAGTTCTTC.

This clonotype was observed at least ten times. V is TRBV7-2 and J is TRBJ2-7; D call uncertain. The CDR3 runs 13 residues. The germline gives CDR1 SGHTA, CDR2 FQGNSA. V lost 1 base, J lost 3 bases, and 7 bases lay in between. The CDR3 DNA is TGTGCCAGCAGCTTAGGACTGATCTACGAGCAGTACTTC. Translation: CASSLGLIYEQYF.

This clonotype was observed a few times. V gene TRBV6-1 combines with J gene TRBJ1-1, with D unresolved. This CDR3 spans 12 amino acids. In germline, CDR1 is MNHNS, CDR2 SASEGT. V lost 6 bases to trimming and J lost 4 bases, with 9 bases between them. This CDR3 is CASRGGVTEAFF. In DNA, the CDR3 is TGTGCCAGCAGAGGAGGAGTCACTGAAGCTTTCTTT.

This clonotype was seen only a few times. The chain is built from TRBV3-1 and TRBJ2-7; TRBD2 agrees at 9 bases. V shed 0 bases, J shed 5 bases, and the junction held 14 bases outside the gene matches. The CDR3 totals 18 residues. Germline assignment: CDR1 LGHDT and CDR2 YNNKEL (reference sequence). CDR3 in DNA: TGTGCCAGCAGCCAAGAGGTTGGGGCGGGACTAGCCCTCCACGAGCAGTACTTC. It codes for CASSQEVGAGLALHEQYF.

This chain connects TRBV15 to TRBJ1-6, with 7 nucleotides matching TRBD1. V was clipped by 1 base and J by 5 bases; unmatched bases: 2. The CDR3 is made up of 15 amino acids. Germline assignment: CDR1 LNHNV and CDR2 YYDKDF (reference sequence). CDR3 DNA: TGTGCCACCAGCAGAGTCGACAGGGATAATTCACCCCTCCACTTT. Residues: CATSRVDRDNSPLHF.

In its sample, this clonotype was seen many times. J is TRBJ1-1 and V is TRBV12-3 or TRBV12-4, with 7 nucleotides matching TRBD1. The V segment lost 7 bases and the J segment 6 bases; nucleotides outside the gene matches: 5. The CDR3 runs 12 residues. This CDR3 reads CASTNGQAEAFF. Written as DNA, the CDR3 is TGTGCCAGCACCAATGGACAGGCTGAAGCTTTCTTT.